Presented here are 5 T cell receptor beta chains from one specimen sequenced in a study of cytomegalovirus exposure and HLA in healthy donors. PCR used 60 Vbeta primers and 13 Jbeta primers. TCRdb keeps only in-frame clones here, not all; method: immunoSEQ multiplex PCR. The sample totals over 100,000 clones. Sequencing was carried out using PBMCs. Receptors originate from a man aged 40-50 years in good health and CMV-seropositive.

The chain is built from TRBV10-3 and TRBJ2-7; D uncertain. This CDR3 spans 12 amino acids. Germline CDR1 and CDR2: ENHRY and SYGVKD. V was shortened by 1 base and J by 6 bases, with 7 bases between the two germline ends. The CDR3 DNA is TGTGCCATCAGTGAGTATGAGATCGAGCAGTACTTC. Protein product: CAISEYEIEQYF.

The J gene is TRBJ1-4, the V gene TRBV28, with a possible D match to TRBD1 (5 bases). Germline CDR1 reads MDHEN; CDR2 reads SYDVKM. V lost 6 bases, J lost 5 bases, and 34 bases lay in between. This CDR3 spans 21 amino acids. CDR3 nucleotides: TGTGCCAGCAGAACCACCGTCCAGGACGAGGGGAGGACGCAGTCAAATGAAAAACTGTTTTTT. It specifies CASRTTVQDEGRTQSNEKLFF.

The chain employs TRBV5-1 and TRBJ1-1; 7 nucleotides match TRBD1. Germline V lookup: CDR1 SGHRS, CDR2 YFSETQ. CDR3 length equals 13 residues. V was clipped by 1 base and J by 11 bases; unmatched bases: 8. The DNA of the CDR3 is TGCGCCAGCAGCTTGTCGTTTACAGGGGACGCTTTCTTT. Translated, it gives CASSLSFTGDAFF.

This rearrangement joins TRBV19 to TRBJ2-1, with 14 bases fitting TRBD2. Per germline, CDR1 LNHDA and CDR2 SQIVND (reference sequence). This CDR3 is built from 15 residues. The ends lost 3 bases at V and 9 bases at J; junction bases unmatched: 4. CDR3 amino acids: CASSIGTSGSVEQFF. DNA of the CDR3: TGTGCCAGTAGTATCGGGACTAGCGGGAGTGTTGAGCAGTTCTTC.

The chain uses TRBV28 and TRBJ1-3; TRBD1 is a possible D gene (5 bases). The germline CDR1 and CDR2 sequences are MDHEN and SYDVKM. Trimming cost V 1 base and J 10 bases, with 11 bases left between them. The CDR3 has 13 amino acids. This chain's CDR3 is CASSLFREGTIYF. In DNA form, the CDR3 reads TGTGCCAGCAGTTTATTCAGGGAAGGGACCATATATTTT.